This T cell receptor beta chain originates from a study of control samples from healthy donors and cancer patients. TCRdb's table, derived via immunoSEQ multiplex PCR, lists solely in-frame clones and lacks some. The sample holds 150,000 or so clones, 88% seen once. The CDR3 runs to 17 residues. Germline values: CDR1 LGHDT, CDR2 YNNKEL (reference sequence). Between the trimmed V and J ends, which lost 3 bases and 9 bases, there was a span of 24 bases. The J gene is TRBJ2-4, the V gene TRBV3-1 (or the pseudogene TRBV3-2), with D maybe TRBD1 (6 bases). The sequenced sample consisted of blood. This sequence originates from a woman aged 25 to 39 in good health. CDR3 DNA: TGTGCCAGCAGCCATCGACCGACAGGACGAATGGCTAGCATTCAGTACTTC. The encoded protein is CASSHRPTGRMASIQYF.